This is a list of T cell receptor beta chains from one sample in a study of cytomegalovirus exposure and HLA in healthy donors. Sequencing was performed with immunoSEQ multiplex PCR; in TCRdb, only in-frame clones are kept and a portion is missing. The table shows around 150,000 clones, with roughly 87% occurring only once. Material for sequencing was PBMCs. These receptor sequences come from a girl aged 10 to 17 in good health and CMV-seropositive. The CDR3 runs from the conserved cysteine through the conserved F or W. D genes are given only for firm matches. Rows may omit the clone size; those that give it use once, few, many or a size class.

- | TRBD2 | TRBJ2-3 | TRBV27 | TGTGCCAGCAGGCGACTAGCGGTTAGCACAGATACGCAGTATTTT | CASRRLAVSTDTQYF
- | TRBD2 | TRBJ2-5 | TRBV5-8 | TGTGCCAGCAGCTTGGCCAGGACTAGCCGTCGAGAGACCCAGTACTTC | CASSLARTSRRETQYF
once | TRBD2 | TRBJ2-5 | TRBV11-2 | TGTGCCAGCAGCTTTGGACTAGCAGAAGAGACCCAGTACTTC | CASSFGLAEETQYF
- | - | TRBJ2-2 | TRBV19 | TGTGCCAGTAGTATCCGGGCGCCGGGACTGAACACCGGAGAGCTGTTTTTT | CASSIRAPGLNTGELFF
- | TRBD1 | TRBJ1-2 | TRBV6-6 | TGTGCCAGCAGTTCCGTCTCGACAGGGGCCTATGGCTACACCTTC | CASSSVSTGAYGYTF
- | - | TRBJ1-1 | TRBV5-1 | TGCGCCAGCAGCTTGGCGCCAGAGGGTCCTCGACAAGCTTTCTTT | CASSLAPEGPRQAFF
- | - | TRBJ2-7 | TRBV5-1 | TGCGCCAGCAGCTTGACCGGGAACTACGAGCAGTACTTC | CASSLTGNYEQYF
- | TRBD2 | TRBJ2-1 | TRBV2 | TGTGCCAGCAGTCGACTAGCGGGAGGGACCCACAATGAGCAGTTCTTC | CASSRLAGGTHNEQFF
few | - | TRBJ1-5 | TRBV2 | TGTGCCAGCAGTGAGGGCGGGGGCAGGGAGCAGCCCCAGCATTTT | CASSEGGGREQPQHF
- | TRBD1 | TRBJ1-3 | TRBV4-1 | TGCGCCAGCAGCCAGGAGTCCAGACCCGGGGCAGGGGGCAAGGGGAACACCATATATTTT | CASSQESRPGAGGKGNTIYF
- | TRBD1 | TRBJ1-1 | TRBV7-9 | TGTGCCAGCAGCTCAAGGACACTAAGGACAGGGGAAGCTTTCTTT | CASSSRTLRTGEAFF
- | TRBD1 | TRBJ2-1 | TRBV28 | TGTGCCAGCAGTTTGGCGGGACAGGGGATGGGCCGCAATGAGCAGTTCTTC | CASSLAGQGMGRNEQFF
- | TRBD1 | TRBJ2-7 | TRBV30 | TGTGCCTGGAGTGGGGAACAGGGGGCTTATCGGGACGAGCAGTACTTC | CAWSGEQGAYRDEQYF
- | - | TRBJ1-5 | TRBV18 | TGTGCCAGCTCACCACAGCAGGAGGGCTGGGACAATCAGCCCCAGCATTTT | CASSPQQEGWDNQPQHF
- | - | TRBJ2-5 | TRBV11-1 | TGTGCCAGCAGCTTAGCGACAGAGCAAGAGACCCAGTACTTC | CASSLATEQETQYF
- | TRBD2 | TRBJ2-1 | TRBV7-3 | TGTGCCAGCAGCTTAACGATGGCTAGCGGGGGGGTTGAGCAGTTCTTC | CASSLTMASGGVEQFF
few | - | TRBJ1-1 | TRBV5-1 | TGCGCCAGCAGCTTGGAGGGGGGGTATGTGAGCACTGAAGCTTTCTTT | CASSLEGGYVSTEAFF
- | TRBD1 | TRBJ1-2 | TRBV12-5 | TGTGCTAGTGGTGAATCCGGGACAGAACCAAACCCCTTCTATGGCTACACCTTC | CASGESGTEPNPFYGYTF
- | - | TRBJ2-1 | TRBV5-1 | TGCGCCAGCAGCTTTCCGAGGTCCAATGAGCAGTTCTTC | CASSFPRSNEQFF
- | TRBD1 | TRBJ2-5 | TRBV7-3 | TGTGCCAGCAGCGCGGGACAGGGGGTCCAAGAGACCCAGTACTTC | CASSAGQGVQETQYF
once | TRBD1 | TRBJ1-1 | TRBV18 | TGTGCCAGCTCCTTTGGGGCAGGGGGAGACACTGAAGCTTTCTTT | CASSFGAGGDTEAFF
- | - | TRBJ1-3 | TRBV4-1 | TGCGCCAGCAGCCGTCGAGGGTCAGGAAACACCATATATTTT | CASSRRGSGNTIYF
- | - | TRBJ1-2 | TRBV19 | TGTGCCAGTAGTATAAGTAGGACAGCCAATGGCTACACCTTC | CASSISRTANGYTF
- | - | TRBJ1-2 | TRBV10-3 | TGTGCCATCAACCAATCGGGGGGGTATGGCTACACCTTC | CAINQSGGYGYTF
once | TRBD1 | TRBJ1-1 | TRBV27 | TGTGCCAGCAGTTTAAACAGGGGGACTGAAGCTTTCTTT | CASSLNRGTEAFF
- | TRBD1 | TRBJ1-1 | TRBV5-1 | TGCGCCAGCAGCTTCGGGACAGGGGGTAGGGCTTTCTTT | CASSFGTGGRAFF
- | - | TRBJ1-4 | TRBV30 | TGTGCCTGGAGTCCGACAGTCGTTAATGAAAAACTGTTTTTT | CAWSPTVVNEKLFF
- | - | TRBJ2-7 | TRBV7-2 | TGTGCCAGCAGCCTCCTTGGGCCGGCAACCTACGAGCAGTACTTC | CASSLLGPATYEQYF
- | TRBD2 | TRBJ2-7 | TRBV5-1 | TGCGCCAGCAGCTTGGGATTAGCGGGAGGGTCCGACGAGCAGTACTTC | CASSLGLAGGSDEQYF
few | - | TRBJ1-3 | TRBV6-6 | TGTGCCAGCAGTTACTCCGGTGCTGGAAACACCATATATTTT | CASSYSGAGNTIYF
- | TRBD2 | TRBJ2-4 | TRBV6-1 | TGTGCCAGCATCGGGAGGGCCAAAAACATTCAGTACTTC | CASIGRAKNIQYF
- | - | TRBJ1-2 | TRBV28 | TGTGCCAGCACCCAGAACTATGGCTACACCTTC | CASTQNYGYTF
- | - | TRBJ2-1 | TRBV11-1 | TGTGCCAGCAGCTTCCCCGAGATCAATGAGCAGTTCTTC | CASSFPEINEQFF
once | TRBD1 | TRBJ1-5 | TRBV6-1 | TGTGCCAGCAGTGAGTGGACAGGGACAAGCAATCAGCCCCAGCATTTT | CASSEWTGTSNQPQHF
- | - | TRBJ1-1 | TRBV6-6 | TGTGCCAGCAAGGCGTGGGCAGCCGGTGGCACTGAAGCTTTCTTT | CASKAWAAGGTEAFF
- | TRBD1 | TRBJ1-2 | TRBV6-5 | TGTGCCAGCAGGGCCGACAGGGACTATGGCTACACCTTC | CASRADRDYGYTF
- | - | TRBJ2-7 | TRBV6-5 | TGTGCCAGCAGTTACGGGCAGTCCTACGAGCAGTACTTC | CASSYGQSYEQYF
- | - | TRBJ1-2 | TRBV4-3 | TGCGCCAGCAGCCAAGATTGGACTGGCGGCTATGGCTACACCTTC | CASSQDWTGGYGYTF
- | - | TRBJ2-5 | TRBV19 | TGTGCCAGTAACCCTGACAGGAACCAAGAGACCCAGTACTTC | CASNPDRNQETQYF
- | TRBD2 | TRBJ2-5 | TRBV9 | TGTGCCAGCAGCCAGGGGGTAGGGACTAGCGGGGGCTTCGGGACCCAGTACTTC | CASSQGVGTSGGFGTQYF
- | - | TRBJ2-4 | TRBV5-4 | TGTGCCAGCAGCTTGTTGGGAGGTACCAAAAACATTCAGTACTTC | CASSLLGGTKNIQYF
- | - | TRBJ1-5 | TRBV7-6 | TGTGCCAGCAGCTTATTTGGGGGGACTCAGCCCCAGCATTTT | CASSLFGGTQPQHF
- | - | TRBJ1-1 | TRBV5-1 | TGCGCCAGCAGCTTCGAAGGCAGGGACTCTGAAGCTCTCTTT | CASSFEGRDSEALF
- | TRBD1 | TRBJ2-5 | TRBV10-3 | TGTGCCATCAGTCCCCGGGACAGAGAAGAGACCCAGTACTTC | CAISPRDREETQYF
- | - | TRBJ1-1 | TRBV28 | TGTGCCAGCAGTTTTCCTGTCGGGTCTCGGAACACTGAAGCTTTCTTT | CASSFPVGSRNTEAFF
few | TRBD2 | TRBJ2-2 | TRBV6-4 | TGTGCCAGCAGTGTAGCGGGGGACACCGGGGAGCTGTTTTTT | CASSVAGDTGELFF
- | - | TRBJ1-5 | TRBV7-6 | TGTGCCAGCGCCCAGGCGGGTCAGCCCCAGCATTTT | CASAQAGQPQHF
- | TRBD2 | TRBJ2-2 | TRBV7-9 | TGTGCCAGCAGCGGGTACGGGGGGGCGAACACCGGGGAGCTGTTTTTT | CASSGYGGANTGELFF
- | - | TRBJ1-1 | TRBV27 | TGTGCCAGCAGTTTATCAGGGGGGGTTCGGAGCACTGAAGCTTTCTTT | CASSLSGGVRSTEAFF
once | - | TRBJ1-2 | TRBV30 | TGTGCCTGGAGCGCTGACAGGACGTCTAACTATGGCTACACCTTC | CAWSADRTSNYGYTF